The 23 T cell receptor beta chains below come from one sample, sequenced in a study of blood T cell repertoires in COVID-19. TCRdb keeps only in-frame clones here, not all; method: immunoSEQ multiplex PCR. Among roughly 480,000 clones, 80% to 90% were seen once, and the ten largest hold roughly 0.84%. The specimen was peripheral blood. Source of these receptors: a man aged 18 to 30 with COVID-19, enrolled during active disease.

This sequence joins TRBV28 and TRBJ2-7, with 7 bases fitting TRBD2. Germline V CDR1 and CDR2: MDHEN, SYDVKM. CDR3 length: 16 amino acids. J lost 0 bases, V lost 4 bases, and 9 bases had no gene match. In DNA form, the CDR3 reads TGTGCCAGCAGTTCCGACTTGGGGGGGAGCTCCTACGAGCAGTACTTC. It specifies CASSSDLGGSSYEQYF. The variable domain in full, with the rest retrieved from reference TRBV28 and TRBJ2-7, is DVKVTQSSRYLVKRTGEKVFLECVQDMDHENMFWYRQDPGLGLRLIYFSYDVKMKEKGDIPEGYSVSREKKERFSLILESASTNQTSMYLCASSSDLGGSSYEQYFGPGTRLTVT.

The chain is built from TRBV2 and TRBJ1-2; D remains ambiguous. Germline values: CDR1 SNHLY, CDR2 FYNNEI. The CDR3 has 11 amino acids. Between the trimmed V and J ends, which lost 7 bases and 7 bases, there was a span of 10 bases. As DNA, the CDR3 is TGTGCCAGCACGGCCGACTTTGGCTACACCTTC. The encoded protein is CASTADFGYTF.

The chain links TRBV18 to TRBJ1-2, with D uncertain. V lost 2 bases, J lost 5 bases, and 15 bases lay in between. This CDR3 contains 15 residues. Germline-derived CDR1 and CDR2 are KGHSH and LQKENI. The DNA of the CDR3 is TGTGCCAGCTCACCATCGAACACGGAGAGTTATGGCTACACCTTC. Translating it yields CASSPSNTESYGYTF.

The rearrangement links TRBV6-4 to TRBJ2-3; 10 bases match TRBD2. The CDR3 runs 14 residues. Germline V lookup: CDR1 MRHNA, CDR2 SNTAGT. V shed 6 bases, J shed 1 base, and the junction held 1 base outside the gene matches. The CDR3 DNA is TGTGCCAGCAGCCTAGCGGGGGGCACAGATACGCAGTATTTT. Amino acid sequence: CASSLAGGTDTQYF.

The genes are TRBV10-1 and TRBJ2-2; weak D call: TRBD2 (6 bases). V gave up 4 bases and J gave up 0 bases, with 12 bases separating them. The CDR3 has 16 amino acids. From germline, CDR1 is WNHNN and CDR2 SYGVQD (reference sequence). The chain's CDR3 is CASSVGRSANTGELFF. As DNA, the CDR3 is TGCGCCAGCAGTGTTGGGAGGAGTGCGAACACCGGGGAGCTGTTTTTT.

The rearrangement joins TRBV29-1 to TRBJ2-2; D is perhaps TRBD1 (5 bases). In germline, CDR1 is SQVTM, CDR2 ANQGSEA. The length of the CDR3 is 16 residues. V gave up 1 base and J gave up 3 bases, with 15 bases separating them. This CDR3 is CSVEGLQGVDTGELFF. For the CDR3, the DNA is TGCAGCGTTGAAGGACTCCAAGGGGTGGACACCGGGGAGCTGTTTTTT.

The rearrangement links TRBV6-5 to TRBJ1-1; D uncertain. Trimming took off 0 bases at V and 7 bases at J, with 15 bases between the two ends. This CDR3 is built from 15 residues. From germline, CDR1 is MNHEY and CDR2 SVGAGI. The CDR3 loop is CASSYSGELGIEAFF. In DNA, the CDR3 is TGTGCCAGCAGTTACTCTGGAGAGCTCGGCATTGAAGCTTTCTTT.

V and J are TRBV14 and TRBJ2-3, with 9 bases matching TRBD2. The V gene's germline CDR1 is SGHDN and CDR2 FVKESK. After removal of 4 bases from V and 8 bases from J, the junction contained 4 bases not matched to a gene. This CDR3 contains 13 residues. CDR3 region: CASSRILAGTQYF. DNA of the CDR3: TGTGCCAGCAGCCGAATACTAGCGGGTACGCAGTATTTT.

J is TRBJ2-1 and V is TRBV19; 10 bases match TRBD2. The CDR3 is 15 amino acids. After removal of 5 bases from V and 5 bases from J, the junction contained 6 bases not matched to a gene. Per the germline V gene, CDR1 is LNHDA and CDR2 is SQIVND (reference sequence). The CDR3 DNA reads TGTGCCAGTAGTCTCAAAGCGGGAGGGAACAATGAGCAGTTCTTC. Translating it yields CASSLKAGGNNEQFF.

This chain connects TRBV7-7 to TRBJ2-5; the match to TRBD1 covers 8 bases. Trimming at V came to 5 bases and at J to 3 bases, leaving 8 bases not matched to a gene. The CDR3 is made up of 15 amino acids. Germline V gives CDR1 SSHAT, CDR2 FNYEAQ (reference sequence). The CDR3 nucleotides are TGTGCCAGCAGCCCTCGCTGGACAGGGAAAGAGACCCAGTACTTC. It specifies CASSPRWTGKETQYF.

As regards this clone: Within the sample, other DNA sequences also encode this same CDR3. The rearrangement joins TRBV7-9 to TRBJ2-1, with 8 positions matching TRBD2. Trimming cost V 5 bases and J 0 bases; bases outside gene matches: 3. Germline CDR1 reads SEHNR; CDR2 reads FQNEAQ (reference sequence). CDR3 size: 15 residues. CDR3 DNA sequence: TGTGCCAGCAGCCCGAGCGGGAGCTCCTACAATGAGCAGTTCTTC. Translation gives CASSPSGSSYNEQFF.

This chain uses TRBV6-4 with TRBJ2-2; perhaps TRBD1 as D (6 bases). The CDR3 runs 15 residues. The ends were cut back, 8 bases at V and 1 base at J, with 14 bases in the middle. The V gene's germline CDR1 is MRHNA and CDR2 SNTAGT. CDR3: CASCRTEVNTGELFF. The CDR3 DNA is TGTGCCAGCTGCCGGACAGAGGTGAACACCGGGGAGCTGTTTTTT.

This chain uses TRBV5-1 with TRBJ1-6; TRBD1 matches 7 bases. CDR1 and CDR2 (germline): SGHRS, YFSETQ. The CDR3 has 18 residues. V gave up 0 bases and J gave up 5 bases; unmatched junction bases: 11. CDR3 amino acids: CASSLDDSGDRNNSPLHF. The DNA for the CDR3 is TGCGCCAGCAGCTTGGACGACTCCGGGGACAGAAATAATTCACCCCTCCACTTT.

This clone was recorded once. This sequence joins TRBV10-3 and TRBJ2-2; 9 bases are shared with TRBD1. The ends lost 5 bases at V and 0 bases at J; junction bases unmatched: 10. CDR1 and CDR2 (germline): ENHRY, SYGVKD. The CDR3 runs to 18 residues. DNA for the CDR3: TGTGCCATCAGTTCCGGGACAGGGAAAGGGCCGAACACCGGGGAGCTGTTTTTT. This encodes CAISSGTGKGPNTGELFF.

V usage is TRBV6-5 and J usage is TRBJ2-2; TRBD2 is a possible D gene (5 bases). Germline V CDR1 and CDR2: MNHEY, SVGAGI. Trimming took off 7 bases at V and 4 bases at J, with 10 bases between the two ends. The CDR3 covers 13 residues. The CDR3 DNA reads TGTGCCAGCACCCCGAGGGCCACCGGGGAGCTGTTTTTT. Translation gives CASTPRATGELFF.

In this sample, this clone turned up a few times. V and J are TRBV29-1 and TRBJ1-1, with no clear D. This CDR3 spans 14 amino acids. CDR1 is SQVTM and CDR2 is ANQGSEA in the germline V gene. V dropped 4 bases and J dropped 0 bases, with 12 bases sitting between them. The CDR3 DNA sequence: TGCAGCGTTGGGCCCGCGGTCATGAACACTGAAGCTTTCTTT. As protein: CSVGPAVMNTEAFF.

V gene TRBV5-1 combines with J gene TRBJ2-1; 7 positions agree with TRBD2. The CDR3 loop spans 13 amino acids. V lost 4 bases, J lost 8 bases, and 6 bases stayed unmatched. Germline V lookup: CDR1 SGHRS, CDR2 YFSETQ. The CDR3 DNA is TGCGCCAGCAGCCCTTCTAGCGGCCATGAGCAGTTCTTC. Its protein is CASSPSSGHEQFF.

This clone showed up just a few times. V and J are TRBV12-3 or TRBV12-4 and TRBJ1-5; D is unclear. The CDR3 totals 12 residues. Trimming shortened V by 7 bases and J by 1 base, and 5 bases separated the two germline ends. The CDR3 spells CASTYSNQPQHF. The CDR3 DNA is TGTGCCAGCACCTACAGCAATCAGCCCCAGCATTTT.

This clone has more than one count but fewer than ten. The chain carries TRBV19 and TRBJ2-1; TRBD1 matches 7 bases. The CDR3 runs 14 residues. Trimming at V came to 5 bases and at J to 5 bases, leaving 6 bases not matched to a gene. Per germline, CDR1 LNHDA and CDR2 SQIVND (reference sequence). Here the CDR3 reads CASSWGQRNNEQFF. CDR3 sequence (DNA): TGTGCCAGTAGTTGGGGACAGCGGAACAATGAGCAGTTCTTC.

This clone came up once. The chain combines TRBV25-1 with TRBJ1-2, with a weak D call TRBD1 (5 bases). CDR3 length: 13 residues. CDR1 MGHDK and CDR2 SYGVNS come from the germline V gene. Trimming cost V 6 bases and J 8 bases, with 16 bases left between them. The CDR3 spells CASRQDPFQGYTF. CDR3 sequence (DNA): TGTGCCAGCAGACAGGACCCCTTTCAAGGCTACACCTTC.

This clone was observed a single time. The chain combines TRBV4-1 with TRBJ2-2; 9 nucleotides line up with TRBD2. Looked up from germline, CDR1 is MGHRA and CDR2 is YSYEKL. After removal of 0 bases from V and 5 bases from J, the junction contained 7 bases not matched to a gene. This CDR3 comprises 17 residues. CDR3 DNA sequence: TGCGCCAGCAGCCAAGATGGCGGGAGGGCCCTAACCGGGGAGCTGTTTTTT. Its translation: CASSQDGGRALTGELFF.

This clone was seen once. The CDR3: CATSDFGPGGLGYTF. DNA of the CDR3: TGTGCCACCAGTGATTTTGGGCCAGGGGGCCTTGGCTACACCTTC. The gene calls are TRBV24-1 and TRBJ1-2, with TRBD1 identical over 8 bases. With V trimmed by 1 base and J by 7 bases, 7 bases remained unmatched. Per germline, CDR1 KGHDR and CDR2 SFDVKD. This CDR3 comprises 15 residues.

The V and J genes are TRBV30 and TRBJ1-3; D gene unclear. Germline V gene sequence: CDR1 GTSNPN, CDR2 SVGIG (reference sequence). V was pared by 0 bases and J by 2 bases, with 8 bases between. The CDR3 loop spans 14 amino acids. This CDR3 reads CAWSVPGAGNTIYF. CDR3 coding DNA: TGTGCCTGGAGTGTACCGGGAGCTGGAAACACCATATATTTT. Using reference TRBV30 and TRBJ1-3 for the parts outside the CDR3, the full variable domain is SQTIHQWPATLVQPVGSPLSLECTVEGTSNPNLYWYRQAAGRGLQLLFYSVGIGQISSEVPQNLSASRPQDRQFILSSKKLLLSDSGFYLCAWSVPGAGNTIYFGEGSWLTVV.